These 2 T cell receptor beta chains originate from one sample sequenced in a study of blood T cell repertoires in COVID-19. Repertoires were generated with immunoSEQ multiplex PCR, while TCRdb's copy carries only in-frame clones and drops some. The sample shows about 70,000 clones, approximately 92% of them seen only once. Sequences were obtained from peripheral blood. The receptors were gathered from a man in his forties or fifties with acute or convalescent COVID-19.

This chain uses TRBV13 with TRBJ2-3; TRBD2 is a possible D gene (5 bases). Deletions cut 2 bases from V and 0 bases from J, with 12 bases between. This CDR3 region has 16 residues. Looked up from germline, CDR1 is PRHDT and CDR2 is FYEKMQ (reference sequence). The CDR3 nucleotides read TGTGCCAGCAGCTTATTGGGGTCGGGAAGCACAGATACGCAGTATTTT. Amino acids: CASSLLGSGSTDTQYF.

The V call is TRBV30, the J call TRBJ1-2; unclear D gene. V lost 5 bases and J lost 2, with 9 bases in between. Germline CDR1 is GTSNPN and CDR2 is SVGIG (reference sequence). This CDR3 contains 12 residues. The CDR3 loop reads CAWSLANYGYTF. Written as DNA, the CDR3 is TGTGCCTGGTCCTTGGCCAACTATGGCTACACCTTC.